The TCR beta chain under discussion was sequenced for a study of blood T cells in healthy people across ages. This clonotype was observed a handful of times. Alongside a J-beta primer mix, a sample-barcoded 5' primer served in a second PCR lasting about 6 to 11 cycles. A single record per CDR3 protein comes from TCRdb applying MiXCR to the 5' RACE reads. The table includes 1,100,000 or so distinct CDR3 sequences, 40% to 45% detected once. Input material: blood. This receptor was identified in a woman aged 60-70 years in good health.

The CDR3 bases are TGCGCCAGCAGCGTACGGCAGGACAATCCATACACAGATACGCAGTATTTT. Residues: CASSVRQDNPYTDTQYF. The chain has TRBV5-1 and TRBJ2-3; TRBD1 is a possible D gene (5 bases). Per germline, CDR1 SGHRS and CDR2 YFSETQ. The CDR3 runs to 17 residues. Trimming took 4 bases from V and 2 from J, leaving 20 bases between them.